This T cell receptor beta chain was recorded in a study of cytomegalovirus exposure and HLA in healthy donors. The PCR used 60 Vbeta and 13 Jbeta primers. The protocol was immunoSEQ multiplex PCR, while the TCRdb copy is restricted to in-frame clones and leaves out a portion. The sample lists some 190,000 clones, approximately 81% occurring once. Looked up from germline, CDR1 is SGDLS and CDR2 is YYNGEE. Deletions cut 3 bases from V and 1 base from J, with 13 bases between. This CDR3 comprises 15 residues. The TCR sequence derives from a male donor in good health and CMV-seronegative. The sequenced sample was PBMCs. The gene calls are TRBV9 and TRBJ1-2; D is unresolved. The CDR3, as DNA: TGTGCCAGCAGCGGAGTATACGGACTTAACTATGGCTACACCTTC. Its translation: CASSGVYGLNYGYTF. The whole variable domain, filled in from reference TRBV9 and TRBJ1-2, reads DSGVTQTPKHLITATGQRVTLRCSPRSGDLSVYWYQQSLDQGLQFLIQYYNGEERAKGNILERFSAQQFPDLHSELNLSSLELGDSALYFCASSGVYGLNYGYTFGSGTRLTVV.